Following are 23 T cell receptor beta chains from one sample sequenced in a study of T cells after yellow fever vaccination. A single record per CDR3 protein comes from TCRdb applying MiXCR to the 5' RACE reads. The sample lists about 340,000 distinct CDR3 sequences; approximately 13% were seen once. Sample: CD4+ T cells sorted from PBMCs, taken 15 days after the yellow fever booster vaccination. The origin of the receptors is a man aged 18 to 30 who received the YFV17D yellow fever vaccine.

The table lists this clonotype with a few counts. The chain joins TRBV21-1 to TRBJ2-7; TRBD1 reflects the table's D call only, with no check against the DNA. TRBV21-1 is recorded as a pseudogene. This CDR3 is 15 amino acids long. The chain's CDR3 is CASSKGDRSSYEQYV. CDR3 sequence (DNA): TGTGCCAGCAGCAAAGGGGACCGAAGCTCTTACGAGCAGTACGTC.

This clonotype was detected only once. V usage is TRBV6-6 and J usage is TRBJ1-5; D remains ambiguous. This CDR3 spans 15 amino acids. The V gene's germline CDR1 is MNHNY and CDR2 SVGAGI (reference sequence). Trimming stripped 7 bases from V and 2 bases from J, with 15 bases between. The CDR3 nucleotides are TGTGCCAGCACCCCGCGGAGGGCCGGCAATCAGCCCCAGCATTTT. This sequence encodes CASTPRRAGNQPQHF.

The chain has TRBV20-1 and TRBJ1-5; D gene ambiguous. Trimming took 3 bases from V and 6 from J, leaving 15 bases between them. Germline CDR1 reads DFQATT; CDR2 reads SNEGSKA (reference sequence). The CDR3 loop spans 14 amino acids. The CDR3 sequence is CSASYQVGSQPQHF. The CDR3 nucleotides are TGCAGTGCTAGTTACCAGGTCGGGAGTCAGCCCCAGCATTTT.

The chain combines TRBV10-3 with TRBJ1-1; D remains ambiguous. Deletions cut 5 bases from V and 6 bases from J, with 10 bases between. Germline CDR1 ENHRY, CDR2 SYGVKD. The CDR3 is 12 amino acids. CDR3 in DNA: TGTGCCATCAGTATCGAGGGCGCTGAAGCTTTCTTT. Translated: CAISIEGAEAFF.

The chain employs TRBV18 and TRBJ2-1, with 8 bases fitting TRBD2. The CDR3 spans 16 residues. CDR1 and CDR2 from the germline V gene are KGHSH and LQKENI. J gave up 4 bases and V 3 bases, and 8 bases lay outside the gene matches. The CDR3 DNA follows: TGTGCCAGCTCACCCGGATGGCGGGGGGCGTACAATGAGCAGTTCTTC. Protein sequence: CASSPGWRGAYNEQFF.

The chain uses TRBV9 and TRBJ1-1; unclear D gene. The CDR3 length is 14 residues. V was pared by 7 bases and J by 4 bases, with 17 bases between. Germline CDR1 and CDR2: SGDLS and YYNGEE. The CDR3 loop reads CASSANTGITEAFF. CDR3 coding DNA: TGTGCCAGCTCCGCAAATACGGGGATCACTGAAGCTTTCTTT.

The chain combines TRBV4-2 with TRBJ1-2; D may be TRBD1 (6 bases). Deletions cut 0 bases from V and 5 bases from J, with 13 bases between. Germline CDR1 is LGHNA and CDR2 is YNFKEQ. The CDR3 loop spans 15 amino acids. CDR3 sequence: CASSQDETGYYGYTF. The CDR3 DNA reads TGTGCCAGCAGCCAAGATGAAACAGGGTATTATGGCTACACCTTC.

There are a few counts of this clonotype. The rearrangement links TRBV9 to TRBJ1-1; the D is unclear. This CDR3 is built from 14 residues. Germline V CDR1 and CDR2: SGDLS, YYNGEE. The V end was cut by 2 bases, the J end by 0 bases, with 8 bases between. CDR3 DNA: TGTGCCAGCAGCGTCAATAACCTGAACACTGAAGCTTTCTTT. Its protein product is CASSVNNLNTEAFF. Combining the CDR3 with reference TRBV9 and TRBJ1-1 gives the whole variable domain DSGVTQTPKHLITATGQRVTLRCSPRSGDLSVYWYQQSLDQGLQFLIQYYNGEERAKGNILERFSAQQFPDLHSELNLSSLELGDSALYFCASSVNNLNTEAFFGQGTRLTVV.

This clonotype was seen a few times. The genes are TRBV28 and TRBJ1-2; D not resolved. With 5 bases removed from V and 1 base from J, the gap between germline ends came to 11 bases. CDR1 is MDHEN, CDR2 SYDVKM, per germline. The CDR3 runs 14 residues. In DNA, the CDR3 is TGTGCCAGCAGTCCCCTACACTTTAACTATGGCTACACCTTC. Translation: CASSPLHFNYGYTF.

This clonotype was counted between two and nine times. The rearrangement joins TRBV28 to TRBJ2-3; TRBD2 agrees at 13 bases. CDR3 length: 17 residues. V gave up 6 bases and J gave up 2 bases; unmatched junction bases: 8. Germline V gene sequence: CDR1 MDHEN, CDR2 SYDVKM. CDR3: CASRPRLAGGHTDTQYF. The CDR3 nucleotides read TGTGCCAGCAGGCCCCGACTAGCGGGGGGCCACACAGATACGCAGTATTTT.

The rearrangement uses TRBV11-2 and TRBJ2-7; possibly TRBD1 for D (5 bases). This CDR3 contains 13 residues. The V gene's germline CDR1 is SGHAT and CDR2 FQNNGV. V lost 8 bases and J lost 5, with 16 bases in between. This CDR3 reads CASAGLDKNEQYF. In DNA form, the CDR3 reads TGTGCCAGCGCAGGGCTGGACAAGAACGAGCAGTACTTC.

This chain uses TRBV12-3 or TRBV12-4 with TRBJ2-7; D might be TRBD1 (6 bases). The V end lost 0 bases, the J end lost 3 bases, and 9 bases lay between the germline ends. This CDR3 has 14 amino acids. CDR3 coding DNA: TGTGCCAGCAGTTTAGCCGACAGGAACTACGAGCAGTACTTC. Its protein is CASSLADRNYEQYF.

This clonotype was observed a handful of times. This sequence joins TRBV7-3 and TRBJ2-2; D perhaps matches TRBD2 (6 bases). The CDR3 covers 14 residues. Germline V gives CDR1 SGHTA, CDR2 FQGTGA. Trimming took 5 bases from V and 7 from J, leaving 14 bases between them. The chain's CDR3 is CASSPGGGNGELFF. The CDR3 coding sequence is TGTGCCAGCAGCCCTGGCGGAGGGAACGGGGAGCTGTTTTTT.

There are a few counts of this clonotype. The rearrangement links TRBV6-5 to TRBJ1-3, with D possibly TRBD1 on 6 matching bases. Trimming removed 5 bases from V and 1 base from J, with 18 bases in between. The length of the CDR3 is 17 residues. Per the germline V gene, CDR1 is MNHEY and CDR2 is SVGAGI. Written as DNA, the CDR3 is TGTGCCAGCAGTCTTGGGACACTCTCTGGGTCTGGAAACACCATATATTTT. This sequence encodes CASSLGTLSGSGNTIYF.

This clonotype came up a few times. This chain joins TRBV20-1 and TRBJ1-5; maybe TRBD1 (5 bases). Germline lookup yields CDR1 DFQATT and CDR2 SNEGSKA (reference sequence). CDR3 length equals 14 residues. Trimming took off 6 bases at V and 5 bases at J, with 17 bases between the two ends. CDR3 DNA sequence: TGCAGTGCCCCGTCGGGACTTAAGGATCAGCCCCAGCATTTT. Translated, it gives CSAPSGLKDQPQHF.

This clonotype was seen a handful of times. V usage is TRBV3-1 and J usage is TRBJ1-1; a possible D gene is TRBD1 (5 bases). The CDR3 contains 14 residues. The V gene's germline CDR1 is LGHDT and CDR2 YNNKEL (reference sequence). Trimming left V 4 bases short and J 8 bases short, with 17 bases between. DNA of the CDR3: TGTGCCAGCAGCCCTGTAATTAGCTCAGGGGAAGCTTTCTTT. This translates into CASSPVISSGEAFF.

V usage is TRBV7-9 and J usage is TRBJ2-1; D uncertain. The V gene lost 4 bases and the J gene lost 1 base, with 5 bases spanning the gap. The CDR3 is 13 amino acids. In germline, CDR1 is SEHNR, CDR2 FQNEAQ (reference sequence). The DNA for the CDR3 is TGTGCCAGCAGCTCCAGGTCCTACAATGAGCAGTTCTTC. Its protein product is CASSSRSYNEQFF.

This clonotype has more than one count but fewer than ten. This chain connects TRBV18 to TRBJ2-5, with D tentatively TRBD2 (6 bases). CDR3 size: 14 residues. The V and J ends lost 2 bases and 6 bases respectively, with 13 bases between them. Germline CDR1 reads KGHSH; CDR2 reads LQKENI. As DNA, the CDR3 is TGTGCCAGCTCACCAACTAGCACCGGGCAGACCCAGTACTTC. As protein: CASSPTSTGQTQYF.

For this clonotype: This may be a read error, as it is one base from a much larger clone. The rearrangement joins TRBV6-1 to TRBJ1-5; D is ambiguous. The CDR3 is made up of 14 amino acids. With 7 bases removed from V and 1 base from J, the gap between germline ends came to 11 bases. The germline gives CDR1 MNHNS, CDR2 SASEGT. CDR3 coding DNA: TGTGCCAGCAAGAGAAAGGAAAGCAATCAGCCCCAGCATTTT. It encodes CASKRKESNQPQHF.

The gene calls are TRBV5-4 and TRBJ1-2; D gene unclear. Trimming stripped 0 bases from V and 4 bases from J, with 7 bases between. Germline CDR1 is SGHNT and CDR2 is YYREEE (reference sequence). The CDR3 is 13 amino acids. CDR3 loop: CASSLEPSYGYTF. The CDR3, as DNA: TGTGCCAGCAGCTTGGAACCCTCCTATGGCTACACCTTC.

This clonotype was detected a few times. The chain recombines TRBV20-1 with TRBJ1-5; unclear D gene. This CDR3 contains 13 residues. V lost 5 bases, J lost 4 bases, and 12 bases lay in between. The germline CDR1 and CDR2 sequences are DFQATT and SNEGSKA (reference sequence). This CDR3 reads CSARTGSNQPQHF. The CDR3 DNA sequence: TGCAGTGCTCGAACCGGGTCGAATCAGCCCCAGCATTTT.

A few counts support this clonotype. The rearrangement links TRBV7-2 to TRBJ2-6; D gene ambiguous. V was clipped by 6 bases and J by 6 bases, with 9 bases between them. The CDR3 length is 13 residues. The V gene's germline CDR1 is SGHTA and CDR2 FQGNSA. As DNA, the CDR3 is TGTGCCAGCAGTCATCCCGAGGCCAACGTCCTGACTTTC. Translating it yields CASSHPEANVLTF.

The rearrangement joins TRBV4-1 to TRBJ1-4; D is unresolved. Trimming left V 1 base short and J 0 bases short, with 6 bases between. Germline CDR1 is MGHRA and CDR2 is YSYEKL. The CDR3 sequence is 15 residues long. CDR3 in amino acids: CASSQARPTNEKLFF. The CDR3 DNA sequence: TGCGCCAGCAGCCAAGCTAGGCCAACTAATGAAAAACTGTTTTTT.